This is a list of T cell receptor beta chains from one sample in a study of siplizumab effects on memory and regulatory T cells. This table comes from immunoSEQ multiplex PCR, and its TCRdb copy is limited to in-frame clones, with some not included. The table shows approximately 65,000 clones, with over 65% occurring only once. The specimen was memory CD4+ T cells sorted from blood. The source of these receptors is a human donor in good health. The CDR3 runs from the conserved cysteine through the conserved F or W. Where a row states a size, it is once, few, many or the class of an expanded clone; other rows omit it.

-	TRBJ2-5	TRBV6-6	CASSYGGVKTYGTQYF
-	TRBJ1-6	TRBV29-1	CSVGQGYNSPLHF
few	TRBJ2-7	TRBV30	CALSGGSYEQYF
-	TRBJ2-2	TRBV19	CASRERGVTGELFF
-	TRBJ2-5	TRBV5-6	CASTRGTVQETQYF
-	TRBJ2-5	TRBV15	CATSRGTLETQYF
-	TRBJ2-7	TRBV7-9	CASTGGALDEQYF
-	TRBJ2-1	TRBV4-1	CASSQDIAGEVSEQFF
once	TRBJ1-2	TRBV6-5	CASSYSTARLEGYTF
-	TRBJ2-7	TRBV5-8	CASSLAVRTTYEQYF
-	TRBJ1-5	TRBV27	CARPGRLGNQPQHF
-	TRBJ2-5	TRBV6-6	CASERRPGETQYF
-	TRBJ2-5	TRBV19	CASSITGGKQETQYF
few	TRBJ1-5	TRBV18	CASSLSQGTWPQHF
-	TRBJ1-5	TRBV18	CASSLGGARSGNQPQHF
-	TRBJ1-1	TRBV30	CAWSVMGAEAFF
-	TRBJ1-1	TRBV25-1	CASSSERVGAFF
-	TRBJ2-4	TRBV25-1	CASSEGLAGIQYF
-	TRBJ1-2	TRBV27	CASSLGTGKYGYTF
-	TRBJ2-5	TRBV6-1	CASSESRPSGTQYF
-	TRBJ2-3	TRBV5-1	CASSLADYTDTQYF
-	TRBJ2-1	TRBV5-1	CASSLGQSYNEQFF
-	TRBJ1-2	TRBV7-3	CASSLDRGSGYTF
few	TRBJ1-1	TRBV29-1	CSVASRLNTEAFF
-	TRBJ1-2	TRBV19	CASSILGTGRFRLYGYTF
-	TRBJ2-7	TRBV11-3	CASSWQGGPYEQYF
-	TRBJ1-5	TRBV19	CASSPGQALNQPQHF
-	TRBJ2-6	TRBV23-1	CASDPRTGFVYGGANVLTF
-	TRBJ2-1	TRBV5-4	CASSLGLAGSEQFF
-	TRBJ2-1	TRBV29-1	CSVERGANEQFF
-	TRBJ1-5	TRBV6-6	CASSSGFSQPQHF
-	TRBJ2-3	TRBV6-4	CASKGGDTQYF
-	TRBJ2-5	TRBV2	CASRKAGVLQETQYF
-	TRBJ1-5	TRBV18	CASSPQGQGSQPQHF
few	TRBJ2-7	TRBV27	CASSDPPYEQYF
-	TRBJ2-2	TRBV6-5	CASRQLAGGTGELFF
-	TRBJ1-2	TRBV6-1	CASSEAPGTGYGYTF
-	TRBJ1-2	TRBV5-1	CASSGTQGARNYGYTF
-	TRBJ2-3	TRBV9	CASSVEAAGALTDTQYF
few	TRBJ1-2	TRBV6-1	CASRAGTDYGYTF
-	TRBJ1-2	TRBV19	CASKLVGGNYGYTF
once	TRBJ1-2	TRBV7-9	CASSLNRRGYTF
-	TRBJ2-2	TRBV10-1	CASSVGLAGEGGTGELFF
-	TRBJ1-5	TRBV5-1	CASSPIGGNQPQHF
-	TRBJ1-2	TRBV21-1	CASSKQVLSGYTF